Listed here are 32 T cell receptor beta chains from one sample, sequenced in a study of blood T cell repertoires in COVID-19 (TCRdb year 2020). The library relied on the immunoSEQ multiplex PCR assay. Sourced from immuneACCESS, this table was stored by TCRdb with only in-frame sequences that have V and J called. A share of the clones is absent; for the studies checked, an unresolved V gene accounts for under half, and the remainder has no known explanation. This sample has about 140,000 clones in its table, and approximately 80% of those were observed once. Jointly, the top ten make up about 5% of the sample. The sequencing input was peripheral blood. These receptor sequences come from a woman aged 45-65 years with acute or convalescent COVID-19.

This sequence joins TRBV2 and TRBJ1-5; TRBD1 matches 9 bases. Germline V gene lookup returns CDR1 SNHLY and CDR2 FYNNEI. The CDR3 runs to 16 residues. Trimming cost V 6 bases and J 1 base; bases outside gene matches: 7. CDR3 protein: CASRSGGQGSNQPQHF. Written as DNA, the CDR3 is TGTGCCAGCAGAAGTGGGGGACAGGGAAGCAATCAGCCCCAGCATTTT. Filled out from reference TRBV2 and TRBJ1-5, the complete variable domain reads EPEVTQTPSHQVTQMGQEVILRCVPISNHLYFYWYRQILGQKVEFLVSFYNNEISEKSEIFDDQFSVERPDGSNFTLKIRSTKLEDSAMYFCASRSGGQGSNQPQHFGDGTRLSIL.

V usage is TRBV3-1 (or the pseudogene TRBV3-2) and J usage is TRBJ1-2, with a tentative D call TRBD1 (6 bases). The germline V and J ends were trimmed by 3 bases and 8 bases, with 10 bases remaining between them. CDR1 and CDR2 from the germline V gene are LGHDT and YNNKEL (reference sequence). This CDR3 has 12 amino acids. The CDR3: CASSQGAGGYTF. The CDR3 nucleotides are TGTGCCAGCAGCCAGGGGGCAGGGGGCTACACCTTC.

The chain carries TRBV18 and TRBJ1-3, with 7 bases lining up with TRBD1. Germline CDR1 reads KGHSH; CDR2 reads LQKENI. With 1 base clipped from V and 1 base from J, the junction kept 10 bases outside the gene matches. There are 18 residues in the CDR3. The CDR3, as DNA: TGTGCCAGCTCACCACTCGGAGGGACAGTCAGATCTGGAAACACCATATATTTT. This gives the protein CASSPLGGTVRSGNTIYF.

The genes are TRBV6-5 and TRBJ2-7; maybe TRBD1 (5 bases). V was cut by 10 bases and J by 1 base, with 20 bases left in between. The V gene's germline CDR1 is MNHEY and CDR2 SVGAGI. This CDR3 contains 15 residues. CDR3 in DNA: TGTGCCACCACAGGCTCCAGGGCCTTTTCCTACGAGCAGTACTTC. It yields the protein CATTGSRAFSYEQYF.

The chain links TRBV10-3 to TRBJ2-7, with TRBD1 identical over 11 bases. V lost 6 bases and J lost 5; bases outside the gene matches: 12. The germline CDR1 and CDR2 sequences are ENHRY and SYGVKD. The CDR3 has 16 amino acids. In DNA form, the CDR3 reads TGTGCCATCAGCCCCAGTGGGGGGACAGGGGGGCACGAGCAGTACTTC. Translated: CAISPSGGTGGHEQYF.

V is TRBV3-1 (or the pseudogene TRBV3-2) and J is TRBJ1-2; possibly TRBD1 for D (5 bases). Germline-derived CDR1 and CDR2 are LGHDT and YNNKEL (reference sequence). With 4 bases removed from V and 4 bases from J, the gap between germline ends came to 10 bases. This CDR3 is 13 amino acids long. In DNA form, the CDR3 reads TGTGCCAGCAGCCCTTCGGGGGTCTATGGCTACACCTTC. Translation gives CASSPSGVYGYTF.

The chain uses TRBV27 and TRBJ2-5; D is unresolved. This CDR3 comprises 13 residues. From germline, CDR1 is MNHEY and CDR2 SMNVEV (reference sequence). The germline V and J ends were trimmed by 5 bases and 1 base, with 8 bases remaining between them. CDR3 sequence reads: CASSRHSQETQYF. For the CDR3, the DNA is TGTGCCAGCAGTCGACACTCCCAAGAGACCCAGTACTTC.

The J gene is TRBJ2-3, the V gene TRBV6-4; 9 nucleotides match TRBD2. Trimming removed 2 bases from V and 1 base from J; junction bases left unmatched: 4. The CDR3 is 16 amino acids. From germline, CDR1 is MRHNA and CDR2 SNTAGT. The CDR3 DNA is TGTGCCAGCAGTGACACTGCGGGGGGGGGCACAGATACGCAGTATTTT. Translated, it gives CASSDTAGGGTDTQYF.

V gene TRBV6-2 or TRBV6-3 combines with J gene TRBJ2-5; tentatively, D is TRBD2 (5 bases). Germline-derived CDR1 and CDR2 are MNHEY and SVGEGT. The V and J ends lost 6 bases and 1 base respectively, with 15 bases between them. This CDR3 region has 15 residues. Written as DNA, the CDR3 is TGTGCCAGCAGCGGTCGGGCGGGCGTCCAAGAGACCCAGTACTTC. Its protein is CASSGRAGVQETQYF.

The gene calls are TRBV19 and TRBJ1-2, with D unclear. Germline V gene data show CDR1 as LNHDA and CDR2 as SQIVND (reference sequence). Trimming shortened V by 6 bases and J by 1 base, and 21 bases separated the two germline ends. This CDR3 region has 17 residues. The CDR3 DNA sequence: TGTGCCAGTAGCCGCGGAACTCGGGGAGGGAATAACTATGGCTACACCTTC. This gives the protein CASSRGTRGGNNYGYTF.

On this clone itself: This CDR3 fails to terminate in the conserved phenylalanine or tryptophan, so it likely reflects a read error. No DNA is shown, since the ends of the CDR3 on it are uncertain; the CDR3 is the one TCRdb lists. This chain connects TRBV6-6 to TRBJ1-2; the table's D call TRBD1 went unverified against the DNA. The germline gives CDR1 MNHNY, CDR2 SVGAGI (reference sequence). The CDR3 spans 14 amino acids, including both terminal residues. CDR3 sequence reads: CASSYSQGRSLLDP.

The chain combines TRBV4-3 with TRBJ2-1; possibly TRBD2 for D (5 bases). The ends were cut back, 3 bases at V and 5 bases at J, with 17 bases in the middle. The germline V gene has CDR1 LGHNA and CDR2 YSLEER. The CDR3 sequence is 16 residues long. Here the CDR3 DNA reads TGCGCCAGCAGCCAGGACCGGGCCGGGGTTAACAATGAGCAGTTCTTC. Protein product: CASSQDRAGVNNEQFF.

The gene calls are TRBV9 and TRBJ1-1, with D possibly being TRBD1 (6 bases). Deletions cut 0 bases from V and 6 bases from J, with 15 bases between. This CDR3 is 15 amino acids long. CDR1 is SGDLS and CDR2 is YYNGEE in the germline V gene. The CDR3 spells CASSVGSGGAPEAFF. In nucleotides, the CDR3 is TGTGCCAGCAGCGTAGGAAGTGGGGGGGCACCTGAAGCTTTCTTT. Supplemented by reference TRBV9 and TRBJ1-1, the full variable domain reads DSGVTQTPKHLITATGQRVTLRCSPRSGDLSVYWYQQSLDQGLQFLIQYYNGEERAKGNILERFSAQQFPDLHSELNLSSLELGDSALYFCASSVGSGGAPEAFFGQGTRLTVV.

The CDR3 loop is CASSLASGVSGNTIYF. The CDR3 DNA sequence: TGTGCCAGCAGCTTAGCGAGTGGAGTCTCTGGAAACACCATATATTTT. V gene TRBV5-5 combines with J gene TRBJ1-3; no definite D call. The CDR3 runs 16 residues. Trimming stripped 2 bases from V and 0 bases from J, with 12 bases between. The germline V gene encodes CDR1 SGHKS and CDR2 YYEKEE (reference sequence).

This clone was detected a few times. V gene TRBV7-9 combines with J gene TRBJ1-1; TRBD1 is a possible D gene (6 bases). The germline CDR1 and CDR2 sequences are SEHNR and FQNEAQ (reference sequence). V was pared by 6 bases and J by 5 bases, with 19 bases between. The CDR3 length is 15 residues. The CDR3 reads CASSLQTGLGTEAFF. The CDR3 DNA sequence: TGTGCCAGCAGTCTCCAAACAGGGTTGGGGACTGAAGCTTTCTTT.

The genes are TRBV7-8 and TRBJ1-1; no firm D call. CDR1 and CDR2 from the germline V gene are SGHVS and FQNEAQ. Trimming removed 2 bases from V and 0 bases from J, with 13 bases in between. The CDR3 has 16 residues. CDR3 in DNA: TGTGCCAGCAGCTTAATGGGCCTCTCCATGAACACTGAAGCTTTCTTT. Translating it yields CASSLMGLSMNTEAFF.

The chain uses TRBV9 and TRBJ2-2, with D possibly matching TRBD1 (6 bases). The CDR3 sequence is 16 residues long. Germline V gene lookup returns CDR1 SGDLS and CDR2 YYNGEE. V was pared by 3 bases and J by 0 bases, with 12 bases between. The CDR3 DNA is TGTGCCAGCAGCGACAGGGTATCCGCGAACACCGGGGAGCTGTTTTTT. It encodes CASSDRVSANTGELFF.

The genes are TRBV28 and TRBJ2-7, with a weak D call TRBD1 (6 bases). V dropped 6 bases and J dropped 0 bases, with 12 bases sitting between them. CDR3 length: 14 amino acids. Germline assignment: CDR1 MDHEN and CDR2 SYDVKM. This chain's CDR3 is CASRTGQSSYEQYF. The CDR3 DNA reads as TGTGCCAGCAGAACGGGACAAAGCTCCTACGAGCAGTACTTC.

In its sample, this clone was seen once. The chain carries TRBV27 and TRBJ1-1; D is possibly TRBD1 (5 bases). In germline, CDR1 is MNHEY, CDR2 SMNVEV (reference sequence). The CDR3 extends over 16 amino acids. V was trimmed by 2 bases and J by 3 bases, leaving 16 bases between them. CDR3 in DNA: TGTGCCAGCAGTTTAGGGTCAGGGCGATGGGACACTGAAGCTTTCTTT. Residues: CASSLGSGRWDTEAFF.

This clone was counted a few times. The genes are TRBV19 and TRBJ1-5; no clear D gene. The CDR3 is made up of 14 amino acids. Germline V lookup: CDR1 LNHDA, CDR2 SQIVND (reference sequence). V lost 6 bases, J lost 6 bases, and 15 bases lay in between. This CDR3 is CASRREGGSQPQHF. In DNA form, the CDR3 reads TGTGCCAGTAGGAGGGAGGGAGGAAGTCAGCCCCAGCATTTT. Drawing the rest from reference TRBV19 and TRBJ1-5, the complete variable domain is DGGITQSPKYLFRKEGQNVTLSCEQNLNHDAMYWYRQDPGQGLRLIYYSQIVNDFQKGDIAEGYSVSREKKESFPLTVTSAQKNPTAFYLCASRREGGSQPQHFGDGTRLSIL.

The chain employs TRBV29-1 and TRBJ2-5; D may be TRBD2 (7 bases). Germline V gives CDR1 SQVTM, CDR2 ANQGSEA. V was cut by 6 bases and J by 3 bases, with 14 bases left in between. The CDR3 contains 13 residues. This CDR3 is CSVGGGGEETQYF. The DNA for the CDR3 is TGCAGCGTAGGTGGGGGGGGCGAAGAGACCCAGTACTTC.

This chain uses TRBV5-1 with TRBJ1-6; 8 bases align to TRBD1. Germline assignment: CDR1 SGHRS and CDR2 YFSETQ. V dropped 4 bases and J dropped 9; count of bases not matched to a gene: 6. The CDR3 is made up of 14 amino acids. This CDR3 reads CASSGDRRSSPLHF. CDR3 sequence (DNA): TGCGCCAGCAGCGGGGACAGGAGATCTTCACCCCTCCACTTT.

The J gene is TRBJ1-3, the V gene TRBV19; 8 bases fit TRBD1. V was clipped by 10 bases and J by 0 bases; unmatched bases: 5. Germline CDR1 is LNHDA and CDR2 is SQIVND (reference sequence). This CDR3 spans 14 amino acids. CDR3 loop: CATGGPVSGNTIYF. CDR3 coding DNA: TGTGCCACAGGGGGCCCTGTCTCTGGAAACACCATATATTTT.

In DNA, the CDR3 is TGTGCCAGCAGCGCCGTAGTCTATAATTCACCCCTCCACTTT. Translated: CASSAVVYNSPLHF. The rearrangement joins TRBV11-2 to TRBJ1-6; no reliable D call. The CDR3 consists of 14 residues. V gave up 5 bases and J gave up 3 bases, with 8 bases separating them. Germline CDR1 SGHAT, CDR2 FQNNGV.

This sequence joins TRBV19 and TRBJ1-6; TRBD1 matches 9 bases. CDR1 and CDR2 from the germline V gene are LNHDA and SQIVND (reference sequence). CDR3 length equals 14 residues. The ends lost 7 bases at V and 9 bases at J; junction bases unmatched: 7. The CDR3 DNA reads as TGTGCCAGTACCGGGACAGGGTTAGGTTCACCCCTCCACTTT. Amino acid sequence: CASTGTGLGSPLHF.

This rearrangement joins TRBV19 to TRBJ1-5, with 10 bases fitting TRBD1. The CDR3 spans 14 residues. V dropped 7 bases and J dropped 7; count of bases not matched to a gene: 7. Germline V gene lookup returns CDR1 LNHDA and CDR2 SQIVND (reference sequence). The CDR3 bases are TGTGCCAGTACCACCGGGACAGGGGACCAGCCCCAGCATTTT. Translated: CASTTGTGDQPQHF.

Notes on this clone: The junction shows a germline mismatch at one end, possibly a read error. The chain employs TRBV5-1 and TRBJ1-6; D call uncertain. From germline, CDR1 is SGHRS and CDR2 YFSETQ. The CDR3 covers 13 residues. CDR3 sequence (DNA): TGCGCCAGCACCTTGGAGCTCGGGTCACCCCTCCACTTT. It is translated as CASTLELGSPLHF.

This chain uses TRBV14 with TRBJ1-6; D may be TRBD1 (5 bases). Trimming removed 6 bases from V and 11 bases from J, with 11 bases in between. CDR3 length: 12 residues. Germline CDR1 and CDR2: SGHDN and FVKESK. The CDR3 loop reads CASSRTSPPLHF. The DNA for the CDR3 is TGTGCCAGCAGTCGGACATCTCCACCCCTCCACTTT.

V is TRBV11-1 and J is TRBJ1-1; TRBD1 might be the D (6 bases). The V and J ends lost 0 bases and 4 bases respectively, with 12 bases between them. The CDR3 sequence is 15 residues long. CDR1 is SGHAT and CDR2 is FQDESV in the germline V gene (reference sequence). The CDR3 nucleotides are TGTGCCAGCAGCTTAGCGCTACAGGGTAGCACTGAAGCTTTCTTT. Residues: CASSLALQGSTEAFF. The full variable domain, rest sourced from reference TRBV11-1 and TRBJ1-1, is EAEVAQSPRYKITEKSQAVAFWCDPISGHATLYWYRQILGQGPELLVQFQDESVVDDSQLPKDRFSAERLKGVDSTLKIQPAELGDSAMYLCASSLALQGSTEAFFGQGTRLTVV.

The chain links TRBV27 to TRBJ1-4; TRBD1 might be the D (5 bases). Trimming removed 5 bases from V and 7 bases from J, with 17 bases in between. The length of the CDR3 is 15 residues. CDR1 and CDR2 (germline): MNHEY, SMNVEV (reference sequence). The CDR3 loop reads CASSAGRPGGEKLFF. The DNA of the CDR3 is TGTGCCAGCAGTGCCGGACGTCCGGGGGGTGAAAAACTGTTTTTT.

Only a few counts were recorded for this clone. The genes are TRBV7-9 and TRBJ2-1; 13 nucleotides agree with TRBD2. With 7 bases clipped from V and 0 bases from J, the junction kept 12 bases outside the gene matches. The CDR3 sequence is 19 residues long. From germline, CDR1 is SEHNR and CDR2 FQNEAQ (reference sequence). CDR3 coding DNA: TGTGCCAGCACTAACAGGGGACTAGCGGGGAAGAACTCCTACAATGAGCAGTTCTTC. Translating it yields CASTNRGLAGKNSYNEQFF.

J is TRBJ2-5 and V is TRBV2, with D perhaps TRBD2 (7 bases). CDR1 is SNHLY, CDR2 FYNNEI, per germline. There are 14 residues in the CDR3. Trimming took 8 bases from V and 2 from J, leaving 15 bases between them. Here the CDR3 reads CASGGGRGQETQYF. DNA for the CDR3: TGTGCCAGCGGAGGGGGGAGGGGACAAGAGACCCAGTACTTC.